The clone carrying this T cell receptor (beta chain) has ten or more counts. The antigen remains unidentified. J gave up 1 base and V 7 bases, and 5 bases lay outside the gene matches. The germline gives CDR1 LGHDT, CDR2 YNNKEL (reference sequence). The CDR3 runs to 14 residues. There were only healthy Caucasians among the donors. This sample was taken from a study of identical twins. TCRdb fed the 5' RACE reads into MiXCR, producing one record per CDR3 protein. The data contain about 260,000 distinct CDR3 sequences, 7% of them singletons. Findings of the study overall: It was possible that invariant MAIT and iNKT cells partly confounded the zero-insertion analyses.

In addition, the sample was reused for a study of yellow fever vaccine responses in identical twins.

The receptor was derived from a woman between 18 and 29 years old in good health. The sample taken for sequencing was memory (CD45RO+) T cells sorted from blood. The chain uses TRBV3-1 and TRBJ1-1; TRBD1 aligns across 8 bases. CDR3 sequence reads: CASTRGTGNTEAFF. CDR3 DNA: TGTGCCAGCACCCGCGGGACAGGGAACACTGAAGCTTTCTTT.